This passage covers 8 T cell receptor beta chains from one sample sequenced in a study of T cells after yellow fever vaccination. TCRdb reanalysed the 5' RACE reads using MiXCR and keeps one entry per CDR3 protein. The table lists approximately 300,000 distinct CDR3 sequences, around 10% of them singletons. The sequencing here drew on CD4+ T cells sorted from PBMCs, taken 45 days after the yellow fever booster vaccination. These receptors were taken from a man between 18 and 35 years old who received the YFV17D yellow fever vaccine.

This clonotype was recorded a few times. The V and J genes are TRBV4-3 and TRBJ2-1, with 7 bases identical to TRBD2. The CDR3 covers 17 residues. The germline CDR1 and CDR2 sequences are LGHNA and YSLEER. The junction had 15 bases not matched to a gene; V was cut back by 4 bases and J by 6 bases. The CDR3 protein is CASSPRGGGGARNEQFF. The CDR3 DNA sequence: TGCGCCAGCAGCCCCCGAGGCGGCGGGGGAGCGCGCAATGAGCAGTTCTTC.

This clonotype has just a few counts. The chain carries TRBV2 and TRBJ2-5; D remains ambiguous. This CDR3 region has 14 residues. V gave up 5 bases and J gave up 5 bases, with 15 bases separating them. Germline V gene lookup returns CDR1 SNHLY and CDR2 FYNNEI. The CDR3 nucleotides read TGTGCCAGCAGTTTAAGATTTAGGATGGAGACCCAGTACTTC. Encoded protein: CASSLRFRMETQYF.

In its sample, this clonotype was seen a few times. The V and J genes are TRBV10-3 and TRBJ2-4; a weak D match, TRBD2 (6 bases). Trimming took 5 bases from V and 8 from J, leaving 13 bases between them. This CDR3 has 13 amino acids. Germline V lookup: CDR1 ENHRY, CDR2 SYGVKD. CDR3 amino acids: CAISSGTEYIQYF. The CDR3, as DNA: TGTGCCATCAGTTCCGGGACTGAGTACATTCAGTACTTC.

This clonotype was recorded at least ten times. The chain is built from TRBV6-2 or TRBV6-3 and TRBJ2-3; D is unclear. Germline CDR1 reads MNHEY; CDR2 reads SVGEGT. The CDR3 is 16 residues long. Trimming removed 0 bases at V and 3 bases at J, with 13 bases between. This CDR3 reads CASSYSGLGHTDTQYF. The CDR3, as DNA: TGTGCCAGCAGTTACTCGGGTCTAGGTCATACAGATACGCAGTATTTT.

The chain employs TRBV19 and TRBJ2-3; a weak D match, TRBD2 (6 bases). There are 16 residues in the CDR3. V dropped 4 bases and J dropped 6 bases, with 20 bases sitting between them. Per the germline V gene, CDR1 is LNHDA and CDR2 is SQIVND (reference sequence). The CDR3 sequence is CASSTPLGGSSDTQYF. CDR3 coding DNA: TGTGCCAGTAGTACCCCCCTTGGGGGGTCCTCTGATACGCAGTATTTT. The full variable domain, in which reference TRBV19 and TRBJ2-3 provide the parts outside the CDR3, is DGGITQSPKYLFRKEGQNVTLSCEQNLNHDAMYWYRQDPGQGLRLIYYSQIVNDFQKGDIAEGYSVSREKKESFPLTVTSAQKNPTAFYLCASSTPLGGSSDTQYFGPGTRLTVL.

This clonotype was found a few times. This rearrangement joins TRBV27 to TRBJ1-1, with 7 bases identical to TRBD1. CDR1 MNHEY and CDR2 SMNVEV come from the germline V gene (reference sequence). The CDR3 spans 13 residues. With V trimmed by 4 bases and J by 3 bases, 2 bases remained unmatched. The CDR3, as DNA: TGTGCCAGCAGTTCAGGGGGATACACTGAAGCTTTCTTT. Amino acid sequence: CASSSGGYTEAFF.

The chain joins TRBV5-4 to TRBJ2-1, with D uncertain. Trimming stripped 1 base from V and 7 bases from J, with 15 bases between. Germline V gene data show CDR1 as SGHNT and CDR2 as YYREEE (reference sequence). The CDR3 spans 15 residues. In DNA, the CDR3 is TGTGCCAGCAGCTTGAGTGGTCACGGATTGAATGAGCAGTTCTTC. Protein product: CASSLSGHGLNEQFF.

This clonotype was detected many times. The CDR3 sequence is CASSPRPQAGGSYEQYF. CDR3 sequence (DNA): TGTGCCAGCAGCCCCCGCCCCCAAGCGGGGGGATCCTACGAGCAGTACTTC. This chain links TRBV7-8 with TRBJ2-7; 9 positions agree with TRBD2. CDR3 length: 17 amino acids. Per germline, CDR1 SGHVS and CDR2 FQNEAQ. Trimming took 5 bases from V and 1 from J; bases not matched to a gene: 12.